The 19 T cell receptor beta chains listed next were all sequenced from one sample in a study of blood T cell repertoires in COVID-19. Only in-frame clones appear in the TCRdb table, and some are missing; sequencing was by immunoSEQ multiplex PCR. The sample shows 130,000 to 150,000 clones, 80% to 90% of them seen only once. Sequenced sample: peripheral blood. Receptors were obtained from a man younger than 30 with COVID-19, enrolled during active disease.

This sequence joins TRBV7-9 and TRBJ2-3, with TRBD2 as a possible D gene (5 bases). This CDR3 comprises 13 residues. Trimming pared 4 bases from V and 3 bases from J, leaving 8 bases between. CDR1 and CDR2 from the germline V gene are SEHNR and FQNEAQ (reference sequence). DNA of the CDR3: TGTGCCAGCAGCTATGGGGAGACAGATACGCAGTATTTT. It specifies CASSYGETDTQYF.

This chain connects TRBV28 to TRBJ1-1; 10 bases map to TRBD1. Germline V gene data show CDR1 as MDHEN and CDR2 as SYDVKM. V gave up 8 bases and J gave up 3 bases; unmatched junction bases: 9. The CDR3 spans 15 residues. CDR3 DNA: TGTGCCAGCGACTCCGGGACAGGGGCGGACACTGAAGCTTTCTTT. Translation: CASDSGTGADTEAFF.

This clone was recorded once. The sample contains more than one DNA sequence encoding this CDR3. The CDR3 bases are TGTGCCACCAGGGGACTAGCGGGAGGTGAGCAGTACTTC. Its translation: CATRGLAGGEQYF. The gene calls are TRBV15 and TRBJ2-7; TRBD2 agrees at 15 bases. Germline loops: CDR1 LNHNV, CDR2 YYDKDF (reference sequence). J gave up 7 bases and V 6 bases, and 1 base lay outside the gene matches. The CDR3 is 13 residues long.

The V call is TRBV5-6, the J call TRBJ2-1; the match to TRBD2 covers 12 bases. V lost 4 bases and J lost 7; bases outside the gene matches: 3. The CDR3 has 14 amino acids. Germline V lookup: CDR1 SGHDT, CDR2 YYEEEE. The chain's CDR3 is CASSVGLAGNEQFF. CDR3 DNA: TGTGCCAGCAGCGTTGGACTAGCGGGGAATGAGCAGTTCTTC.

A few counts support this clone. This chain links TRBV16 with TRBJ1-6; D is unresolved. Looked up from germline, CDR1 is KGHSY and CDR2 is FQNENV. The germline V and J ends were trimmed by 3 bases and 9 bases, with 15 bases remaining between them. This CDR3 is built from 15 residues. CDR3 in amino acids: CASSHWRAHGSPLHF. CDR3 nucleotide sequence: TGTGCCAGCAGCCACTGGAGGGCCCATGGTTCACCCCTCCACTTT.

This chain connects TRBV7-2 to TRBJ2-7; the match to TRBD2 covers 9 bases. The V gene's germline CDR1 is SGHTA and CDR2 FQGNSA. This CDR3 is built from 15 residues. The trim removed 2 bases at V and 0 bases at J, leaving 2 bases unmatched. The CDR3: CASSLTAGGSYEQYF. The CDR3 DNA sequence: TGTGCCAGCAGCTTAACAGCGGGAGGCTCCTACGAGCAGTACTTC. Variable domain in full (rest from reference TRBV7-2 and TRBJ2-7): GAGVSQSPSNKVTEKGKDVELRCDPISGHTALYWYRQSLGQGLEFLIYFQGNSAPDKSGLPSDRFSAERTGGSVSTLTIQRTQQEDSAVYLCASSLTAGGSYEQYFGPGTRLTVT.

This clone was detected once. The chain is built from TRBV30 and TRBJ2-5; D perhaps matches TRBD1 (5 bases). Per the germline V gene, CDR1 is GTSNPN and CDR2 is SVGIG (reference sequence). V was shortened by 1 base and J by 4 bases, with 10 bases between the two germline ends. CDR3 length equals 13 residues. The CDR3 loop is CAWSGQSRETQYF. The CDR3 DNA follows: TGTGCCTGGAGTGGACAGTCCAGAGAGACCCAGTACTTC.

V and J are TRBV4-3 and TRBJ2-5, with D perhaps matching TRBD1 (5 bases). V was shortened by 0 bases and J by 5 bases, with 13 bases between the two germline ends. CDR3 length equals 15 residues. Germline assignment: CDR1 LGHNA and CDR2 YSLEER. The CDR3 sequence: CASSQDLRGSETQYF. In nucleotides, the CDR3 is TGCGCCAGCAGCCAAGATCTAAGGGGCTCGGAGACCCAGTACTTC.

V usage is TRBV4-1 and J usage is TRBJ1-6; 9 positions agree with TRBD1. Germline CDR1 and CDR2: MGHRA and YSYEKL. This CDR3 region has 17 residues. V dropped 2 bases and J dropped 9; count of bases not matched to a gene: 11. The CDR3 spells CASSQPGQGRFGSPLHF. In nucleotides, the CDR3 is TGCGCCAGCAGCCAACCGGGACAGGGACGTTTTGGTTCACCCCTCCACTTT.

This chain connects TRBV7-9 to TRBJ2-5; possible D gene TRBD2, 6 bases. This CDR3 has 12 residues. Looked up from germline, CDR1 is SEHNR and CDR2 is FQNEAQ (reference sequence). Trimming removed 7 bases from V and 4 bases from J, with 10 bases in between. The CDR3 sequence: CASKRGGETQYF. DNA for the CDR3: TGTGCCAGCAAGAGGGGAGGAGAGACCCAGTACTTC. The full variable domain, its missing parts supplied by reference TRBV7-9 and TRBJ2-5, is DTGVSQNPRHKITKRGQNVTFRCDPISEHNRLYWYRQTLGQGPEFLTYFQNEAQLEKSRLLSDRFSAERPKGSFSTLEIQRTEQGDSAMYLCASKRGGETQYFGPGTRLLVL.

This clone came up a few times. CDR3 region: CASMLAGATGELFF. In nucleotides, the CDR3 is TGTGCCAGTATGCTAGCGGGAGCCACCGGGGAGCTGTTTTTT. V and J are TRBV7-2 and TRBJ2-2, with 10 nucleotides matching TRBD2. In germline, CDR1 is SGHTA, CDR2 FQGNSA. V gave up 9 bases and J gave up 4 bases; unmatched junction bases: 5. This CDR3 spans 14 amino acids.

The CDR3 bases are TGTGCCAGTAGTTTTCATAGCGGGAGGGCCAACGAGCAGTACTTC. Protein sequence: CASSFHSGRANEQYF. The V gene is TRBV19, the J gene TRBJ2-7; 11 nucleotides agree with TRBD2. The V gene's germline CDR1 is LNHDA and CDR2 SQIVND (reference sequence). This CDR3 has 15 amino acids. J lost 5 bases, V lost 5 bases, and 8 bases had no gene match.

V is TRBV2 and J is TRBJ1-2; maybe TRBD1 (5 bases). This CDR3 is 15 amino acids long. Germline V gene data show CDR1 as SNHLY and CDR2 as FYNNEI. V was pared by 3 bases and J by 0 bases, with 11 bases between. The CDR3 nucleotides read TGTGCCAGCAGTGAGGTGGGGCAGGCTAACTATGGCTACACCTTC. Its protein product is CASSEVGQANYGYTF.

The chain couples TRBV11-2 to TRBJ2-7; 8 bases line up with TRBD2. This CDR3 has 14 residues. V was pared by 1 base and J by 7 bases, with 6 bases of the junction left unmatched. Looked up from germline, CDR1 is SGHAT and CDR2 is FQNNGV. DNA of the CDR3: TGTGCCAGCAGCTTAGTGCGGGGGGCGCGAGAGCAGTACTTC. The encoded protein is CASSLVRGAREQYF. Looking up the rest from reference TRBV11-2 and TRBJ2-7 gives the full variable domain: EAGVAQSPRYKIIEKRQSVAFWCNPISGHATLYWYQQILGQGPKLLIQFQNNGVVDDSQLPKDRFSAERLKGVDSTLKIQPAKLEDSAVYLCASSLVRGAREQYFGPGTRLTVT.

CDR3 region: CATSSGTGSFTGANVLTF. For the CDR3, the DNA is TGTGCCACCAGTTCCGGGACAGGGTCTTTTACTGGGGCCAACGTCCTGACTTTC. The chain recombines TRBV24-1 with TRBJ2-6; 9 positions agree with TRBD1. The V gene end was trimmed by 6 bases and the J gene end by 2 bases; junction bases not matched to a gene: 10. Germline lookup yields CDR1 KGHDR and CDR2 SFDVKD. The CDR3 spans 18 residues.

The J gene is TRBJ2-3, the V gene TRBV11-2, with D uncertain. This CDR3 has 15 residues. The germline V and J ends were trimmed by 2 bases and 5 bases, with 14 bases remaining between them. The germline gives CDR1 SGHAT, CDR2 FQNNGV. Here the CDR3 DNA reads TGTGCCAGCAGCTTAAAATGGTCCCCGCGAGATACGCAGTATTTT. Translation gives CASSLKWSPRDTQYF.

The rearrangement joins TRBV30 to TRBJ2-1; 12 nucleotides match TRBD2. V shed 8 bases, J shed 7 bases, and the junction held 9 bases outside the gene matches. The CDR3 is 14 residues long. Germline V CDR1 and CDR2: GTSNPN, SVGIG (reference sequence). In DNA form, the CDR3 reads TGTGCCCGATCTAGCGGGAGGGCGTTAAATGAGCAGTTCTTC. This gives the protein CARSSGRALNEQFF.

The chain has TRBV28 and TRBJ2-1; D possibly corresponds to TRBD2 (5 bases). Germline loops: CDR1 MDHEN, CDR2 SYDVKM. V was clipped by 10 bases and J by 6 bases, with 19 bases between them. This CDR3 is 14 amino acids long. The CDR3 reads CATEGVGEGNEQFF. The CDR3 nucleotides read TGTGCCACCGAGGGCGTTGGCGAGGGCAATGAGCAGTTCTTC.

The chain combines TRBV6-1 with TRBJ2-7; D uncertain. V lost 2 bases to trimming and J lost 1 base, with 12 bases between them. The CDR3 runs 15 residues. Germline values: CDR1 MNHNS, CDR2 SASEGT. The CDR3 reads CASSENYSRSYEQYF. The CDR3 nucleotides are TGTGCCAGCAGTGAAAATTATAGTCGGTCCTACGAGCAGTACTTC.